Shown below are 11 T cell receptor beta chains from a single sample sequenced in a study of identifying expanded T cells in peripheral blood. Libraries were prepared by immunoSEQ multiplex PCR; TCRdb keeps only in-frame clonotypes and omits some of them. The table lists some 81,000 clones, 70% to 90% of them singletons. The sequenced sample was blood. These receptors all stem from a person between 18 and 69 years old in good health.

The rearrangement uses TRBV19 and TRBJ2-3; perhaps TRBD1 as D (6 bases). CDR1 is LNHDA, CDR2 SQIVND, per germline (reference sequence). The V end lost 3 bases, the J end lost 2 bases, and 15 bases lay between the germline ends. CDR3 length equals 16 residues. The CDR3 loop is CASSIRRDKDTDTQYF. CDR3 coding DNA: TGTGCCAGTAGTATCCGCCGGGACAAAGACACAGATACGCAGTATTTT. The complete variable domain, with remaining parts taken from reference TRBV19 and TRBJ2-3, reads DGGITQSPKYLFRKEGQNVTLSCEQNLNHDAMYWYRQDPGQGLRLIYYSQIVNDFQKGDIAEGYSVSREKKESFPLTVTSAQKNPTAFYLCASSIRRDKDTDTQYFGPGTRLTVL.

The rearrangement joins TRBV9 to TRBJ1-3; no clear D. Germline lookup yields CDR1 SGDLS and CDR2 YYNGEE. Trimming stripped 4 bases from V and 0 bases from J, with 11 bases between. The length of the CDR3 is 15 residues. The CDR3 DNA reads TGTGCCAGCAGCATCGGACGAACCTCTGGAAACACCATATATTTT. Its protein is CASSIGRTSGNTIYF. Using reference TRBV9 and TRBJ1-3 for the parts outside the CDR3, the full variable domain is DSGVTQTPKHLITATGQRVTLRCSPRSGDLSVYWYQQSLDQGLQFLIQYYNGEERAKGNILERFSAQQFPDLHSELNLSSLELGDSALYFCASSIGRTSGNTIYFGEGSWLTVV.

As DNA, the CDR3 is TGTGCCAGCAGTTTAACCACCGAGCAGTACTTC. Its translation is CASSLTTEQYF. The rearrangement uses TRBV28 and TRBJ2-7; D gene unclear. The CDR3 length is 11 residues. The germline V gene has CDR1 MDHEN and CDR2 SYDVKM. V lost 2 bases and J lost 6, with 5 bases in between.

The CDR3 here is CASSQAYDSGAPYEQYF. In nucleotides, the CDR3 is TGCGCCAGCAGCCAAGCCTATGACAGCGGGGCCCCCTACGAGCAGTACTTC. This sequence joins TRBV4-3 and TRBJ2-7; 7 nucleotides align to TRBD2. This CDR3 is built from 17 residues. CDR1 is LGHNA and CDR2 is YSLEER in the germline V gene. Losses at the gene ends were 1 base for V and 2 bases for J; bases not matched to a gene: 11.

The V and J genes are TRBV7-2 and TRBJ2-5, with 10 bases that match TRBD1. The J segment lost 5 bases and the V segment lost 5 bases, leaving 11 bases of the junction unmatched. CDR1 is SGHTA and CDR2 is FQGNSA in the germline V gene. The CDR3 sequence is 16 residues long. The CDR3 here is CASSGTGTGERETQYF. The CDR3 DNA is TGTGCCAGCAGCGGAACCGGGACAGGGGAACGGGAGACCCAGTACTTC.

In its sample, this clone was seen a few times. The chain has TRBV19 and TRBJ1-4; TRBD1 is a possible D gene (5 bases). The V and J ends lost 3 bases and 0 bases respectively, with 8 bases between them. Germline assignment: CDR1 LNHDA and CDR2 SQIVND (reference sequence). The CDR3 sequence is 15 residues long. CDR3 amino acids: CASSIGGATNEKLFF. CDR3 nucleotides: TGTGCCAGTAGTATTGGAGGGGCAACTAATGAAAAACTGTTTTTT.

The chain uses TRBV28 and TRBJ1-4, with D uncertain. This CDR3 region has 15 residues. CDR1 and CDR2 from the germline V gene are MDHEN and SYDVKM. V lost 8 bases to trimming and J lost 4 bases, with 17 bases between them. The DNA of the CDR3 is TGTGCCAGCGCTGTGGCGGGTCGCCGTAATGAAAAACTGTTTTTT. As protein: CASAVAGRRNEKLFF.

The chain links TRBV28 to TRBJ2-7; 7 bases agree with TRBD1. CDR1 MDHEN and CDR2 SYDVKM come from the germline V gene. The trim removed 7 bases at V and 7 bases at J, leaving 10 bases unmatched. The CDR3 length is 13 residues. CDR3 nucleotide sequence: TGTGCCAGCAATAACAGGGGACCAATAGAGCAGTACTTC. As protein: CASNNRGPIEQYF.

This chain uses TRBV11-3 with TRBJ1-3; D uncertain. V lost 3 bases and J 4 bases, leaving 7 bases between the germline ends. Germline V gives CDR1 SGHNT, CDR2 YENEEA. This CDR3 has 13 residues. The DNA of the CDR3 is TGTGCCAGCAGCTTGACCGCAGGAAACACCATATATTTT. It yields the protein CASSLTAGNTIYF.

Notes on this clone: Its ends do not fully match the called genes, so a read error is possible. This chain joins TRBV7-7 and TRBJ2-1; TRBD2 agrees at 8 bases. Germline CDR1 and CDR2: SSHAT and FNYEAQ (reference sequence). The CDR3 is 15 residues long. The CDR3 sequence is CASSLDGGAYNEQFF. CDR3 coding DNA: TGTGCTAGCAGCTTAGACGGGGGGGCCTACAATGAGCAGTTCTTC.

The chain recombines TRBV27 with TRBJ2-1; D possibly corresponds to TRBD2 (6 bases). Germline assignment: CDR1 MNHEY and CDR2 SMNVEV (reference sequence). This CDR3 has 13 amino acids. With 2 bases removed from V and 8 bases from J, the gap between germline ends came to 10 bases. CDR3 nucleotide sequence: TGTGCCAGCAGTTTAGACTGGGGGGATGAGCAGTTCTTC. Translated: CASSLDWGDEQFF.